This T cell receptor (beta chain) was identified in a study of response to subunit inactivated influenza vaccine. Whole-study findings and limits: Authors suggested that a seasonal influenza vaccination recruits few new T cells each time.

Via MiXCR, TCRdb re-called the RT-PCR reads, giving one row per CDR3 protein. The sample has about 190,000 distinct CDR3 sequences; around an eighth are singletons. This clonotype was picked up a small number of times. Its target is unknown. The CDR3 covers 15 residues. Trimming pared 1 base from V and 6 bases from J, leaving 13 bases between. The germline V gene encodes CDR1 SGHAT and CDR2 FQNNGV. The sequencing used CD8+ T cells sorted from PBMCs, collected approximately 5 days after vaccination. The chain uses TRBV11-2 and TRBJ2-1; D is perhaps TRBD1 or TRBD2 (6 bases each). This clonotype originated in a man aged 50 to 60 who received an inactivated influenza vaccine. CDR3: CASSLARGVLNEQFF. CDR3 in DNA: TGTGCCAGCAGCTTAGCGAGGGGGGTCCTCAATGAGCAGTTCTTC.